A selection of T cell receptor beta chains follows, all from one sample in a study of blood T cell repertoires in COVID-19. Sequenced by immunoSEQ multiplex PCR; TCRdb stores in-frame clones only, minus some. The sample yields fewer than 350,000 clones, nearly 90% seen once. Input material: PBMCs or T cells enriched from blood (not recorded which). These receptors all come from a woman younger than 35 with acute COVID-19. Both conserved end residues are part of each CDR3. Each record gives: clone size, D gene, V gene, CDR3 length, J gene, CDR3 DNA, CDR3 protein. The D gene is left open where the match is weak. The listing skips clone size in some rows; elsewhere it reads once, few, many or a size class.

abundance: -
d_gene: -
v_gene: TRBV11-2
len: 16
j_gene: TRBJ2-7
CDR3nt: TGTGCCAGCAGCTCTCCTCGGACGGGGTCCTCCTACGAGCAGTACTTC
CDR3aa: CASSSPRTGSSYEQYF

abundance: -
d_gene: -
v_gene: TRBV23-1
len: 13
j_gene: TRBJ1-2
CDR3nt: TGCGCCACTCGCACCGGTGGTAACTATGGCTACACCTTC
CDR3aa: CATRTGGNYGYTF

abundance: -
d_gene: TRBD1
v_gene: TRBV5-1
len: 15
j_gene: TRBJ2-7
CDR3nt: TGCGCCAGCCGATATTTGTGGGACAGGGCCTACGAGCAGTACTTC
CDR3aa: CASRYLWDRAYEQYF

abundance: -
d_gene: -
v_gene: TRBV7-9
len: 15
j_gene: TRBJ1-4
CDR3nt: TGTGCCAGCAGCTTGTTGACAGTGATGGACGAAAAACTGTTTTTT
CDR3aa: CASSLLTVMDEKLFF

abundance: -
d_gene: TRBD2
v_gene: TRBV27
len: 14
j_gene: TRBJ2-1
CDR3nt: TGTGCCACCGGGGGAACTAGCGGGTTGGATGAGCAGTTCTTC
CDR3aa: CATGGTSGLDEQFF

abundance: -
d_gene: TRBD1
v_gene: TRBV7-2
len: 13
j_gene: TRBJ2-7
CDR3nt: TGTGCCAGCATGCGGGACAGGGCACGCGAGCAGTACTTC
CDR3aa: CASMRDRAREQYF

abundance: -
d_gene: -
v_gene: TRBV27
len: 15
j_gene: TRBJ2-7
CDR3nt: TGTGCCAGCATGACGGAGGGCTATCATACCTACGAGCAGTACTTC
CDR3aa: CASMTEGYHTYEQYF

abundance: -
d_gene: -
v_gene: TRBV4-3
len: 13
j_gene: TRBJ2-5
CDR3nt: TGCGCCAGCAGCCAAGGGACAGAAGAGACCCAGTACTTC
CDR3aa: CASSQGTEETQYF

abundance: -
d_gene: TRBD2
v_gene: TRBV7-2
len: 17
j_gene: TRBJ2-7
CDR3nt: TGTGCCAGCAGCCCAGGGAGCGGGAGTTGGTTATCCTACGAGCAGTACTTC
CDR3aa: CASSPGSGSWLSYEQYF

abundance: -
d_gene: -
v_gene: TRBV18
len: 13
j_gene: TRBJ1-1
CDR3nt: TGTGCCAGCTCACCCACACTGAACACTGAAGCTTTCTTT
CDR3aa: CASSPTLNTEAFF

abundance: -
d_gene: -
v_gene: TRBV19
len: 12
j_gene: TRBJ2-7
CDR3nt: TGTGCCAGCACCGGCAGGACCTACGAGCAGTACTTC
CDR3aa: CASTGRTYEQYF

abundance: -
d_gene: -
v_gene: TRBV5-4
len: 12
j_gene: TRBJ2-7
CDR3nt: TGTGCCAGCAGTTCGGACAGCCTGGAGCAGTACTTC
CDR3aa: CASSSDSLEQYF

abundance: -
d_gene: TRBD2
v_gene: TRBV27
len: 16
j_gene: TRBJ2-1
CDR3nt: TGTGCCAGCAGTACATCGGAGGGACTAGCGCTCAGTGAGCAGTTCTTC
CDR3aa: CASSTSEGLALSEQFF

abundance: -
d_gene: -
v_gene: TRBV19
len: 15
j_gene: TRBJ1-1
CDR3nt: TGTGCCAGTAGTACCAGTCGAATCATGAACACTGAAGCTTTCTTT
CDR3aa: CASSTSRIMNTEAFF

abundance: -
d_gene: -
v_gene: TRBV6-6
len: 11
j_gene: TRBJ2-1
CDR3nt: TGTGCCACCAAGGGGGAGATGAGGCAGTTCTTC
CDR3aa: CATKGEMRQFF

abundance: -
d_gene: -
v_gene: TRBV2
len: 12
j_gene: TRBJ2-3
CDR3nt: TGTGCCAGCAGTAGGAGTCGGGATACGCAGTATTTT
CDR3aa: CASSRSRDTQYF

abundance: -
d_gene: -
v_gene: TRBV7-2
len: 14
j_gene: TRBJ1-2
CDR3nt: TGTGCCAGCAGCTTAGATCTGGGGGCTGTCGGCTACACCTTC
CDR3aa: CASSLDLGAVGYTF

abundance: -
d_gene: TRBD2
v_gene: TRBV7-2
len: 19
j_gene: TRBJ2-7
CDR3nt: TGTGCCAGCAGCTTAGATCTGCTAGCGGGAGGGGTCCGGAACTACGAGCAGTACTTC
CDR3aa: CASSLDLLAGGVRNYEQYF

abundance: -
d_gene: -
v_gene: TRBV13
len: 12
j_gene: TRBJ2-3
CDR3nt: TGTGCCAGCAGCTTAGGACAGGCCACGCAGTATTTT
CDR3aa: CASSLGQATQYF

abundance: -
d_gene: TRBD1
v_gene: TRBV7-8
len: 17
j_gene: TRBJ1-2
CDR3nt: TGTGCCAGCAGCTTAAATTCTTGGGACAGACATAACTATGGCTACACCTTC
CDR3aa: CASSLNSWDRHNYGYTF

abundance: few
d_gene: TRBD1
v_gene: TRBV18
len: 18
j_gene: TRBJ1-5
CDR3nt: TGTGCCAGCCCACCCGCCGGGACAGAGACGTTTAGCAATCAGCCCCAGCATTTT
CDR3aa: CASPPAGTETFSNQPQHF

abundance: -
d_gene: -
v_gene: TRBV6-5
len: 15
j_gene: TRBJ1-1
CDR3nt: TGTGCCAGCAGTTACCGACAGGAAGGGGACACTGAAGCTTTCTTT
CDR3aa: CASSYRQEGDTEAFF

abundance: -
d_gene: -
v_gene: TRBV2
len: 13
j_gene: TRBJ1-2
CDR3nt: TGTGCCAGCAGTGAAGGCAGGGGAGGGGGCTACACCTTC
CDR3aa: CASSEGRGGGYTF

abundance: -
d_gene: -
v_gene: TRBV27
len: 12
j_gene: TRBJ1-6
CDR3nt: TGTGCCAGCAGTTTCCTTAATTCACCCCTCCACTTT
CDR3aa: CASSFLNSPLHF

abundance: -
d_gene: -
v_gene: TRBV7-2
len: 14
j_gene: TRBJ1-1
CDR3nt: TGTGCCAGCAGCCCCGTGGGGGGAAGGGCTGAAGCTTTCTTT
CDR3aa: CASSPVGGRAEAFF

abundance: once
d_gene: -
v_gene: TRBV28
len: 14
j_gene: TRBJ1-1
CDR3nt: TGTGCCAGCAGTTTAGGCAGATCGAACACTGAAGCTTTCTTT
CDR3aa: CASSLGRSNTEAFF

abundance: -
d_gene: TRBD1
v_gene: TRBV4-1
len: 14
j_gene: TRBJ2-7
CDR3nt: TGCGCCAGCAGCCAAGAGGGACAGGGCTACGAGCAGTACTTC
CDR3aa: CASSQEGQGYEQYF

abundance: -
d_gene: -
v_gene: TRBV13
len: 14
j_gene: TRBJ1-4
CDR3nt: TGTGCCAGCAGCTTACGCAGGGGCGGCGAAAAACTGTTTTTT
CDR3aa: CASSLRRGGEKLFF

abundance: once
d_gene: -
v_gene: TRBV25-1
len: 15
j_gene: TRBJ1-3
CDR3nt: TGTGCCAGCGGGGGGGGGCCCCACTCTGGAAACACCATATATTTT
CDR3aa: CASGGGPHSGNTIYF

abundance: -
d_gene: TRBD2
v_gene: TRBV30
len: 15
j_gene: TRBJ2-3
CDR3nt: TGTGCCTGGAGTATGACTAGCGGGAACACAGATACGCAGTATTTT
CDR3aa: CAWSMTSGNTDTQYF

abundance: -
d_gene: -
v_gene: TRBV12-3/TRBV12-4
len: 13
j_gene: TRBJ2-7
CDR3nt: TGTGCCAGCAGTTTATTTGACTTCTACGAGCAGTACTTC
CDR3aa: CASSLFDFYEQYF

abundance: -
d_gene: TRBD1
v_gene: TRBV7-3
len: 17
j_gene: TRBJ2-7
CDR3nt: TGTGCCAGCAGCCTTGGGGACAGGGAGGACGTGGGTTACGAGCAGTACTTC
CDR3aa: CASSLGDREDVGYEQYF

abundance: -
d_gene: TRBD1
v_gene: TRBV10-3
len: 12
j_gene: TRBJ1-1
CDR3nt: TGTGCCTCCGACAGGGGGAGCGGTGAAGCTTTCTTT
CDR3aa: CASDRGSGEAFF

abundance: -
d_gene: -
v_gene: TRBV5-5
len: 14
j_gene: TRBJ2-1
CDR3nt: TGTGCCAGCAGCTTGGGGGGCGGATACAATGAGCAGTTCTTC
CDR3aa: CASSLGGGYNEQFF

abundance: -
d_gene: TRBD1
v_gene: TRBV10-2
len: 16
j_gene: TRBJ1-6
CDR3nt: TGCGCCAGCAGTTCTCCATCCGGGACAGGAAATTCACCCCTCCACTTT
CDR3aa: CASSSPSGTGNSPLHF

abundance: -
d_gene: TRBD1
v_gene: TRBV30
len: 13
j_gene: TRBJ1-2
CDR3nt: TGTGCCTGGAGGGGACAGCCTAACTATGGCTACACCTTC
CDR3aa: CAWRGQPNYGYTF

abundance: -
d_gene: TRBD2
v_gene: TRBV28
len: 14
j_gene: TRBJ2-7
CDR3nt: TGTGCCAGCAGTTTCGGCGGGAGAATATACGAGCAGTACTTC
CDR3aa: CASSFGGRIYEQYF

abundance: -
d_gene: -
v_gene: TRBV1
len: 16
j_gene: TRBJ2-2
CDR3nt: TGCACCAGCAGCAAAGAAACTAGCCCGAACACCGGGGAGCTGTTTTTT
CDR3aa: CTSSKETSPNTGELFF

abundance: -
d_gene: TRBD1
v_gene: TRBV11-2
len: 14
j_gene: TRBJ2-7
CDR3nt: TGTGCCAGCAGCACATTGACAGGGTTCTACGAGCAGTACTTC
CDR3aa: CASSTLTGFYEQYF

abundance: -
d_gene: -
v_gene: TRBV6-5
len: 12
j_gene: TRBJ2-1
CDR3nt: TGTGCCAGCAGGGACCAGGGAAATGAGCAGTTCTTC
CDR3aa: CASRDQGNEQFF

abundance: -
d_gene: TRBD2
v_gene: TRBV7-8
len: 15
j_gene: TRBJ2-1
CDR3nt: TGTGCCAGCAGCTCAGGGACTAGCGGTCCGCATGAGCAGTTCTTC
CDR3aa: CASSSGTSGPHEQFF

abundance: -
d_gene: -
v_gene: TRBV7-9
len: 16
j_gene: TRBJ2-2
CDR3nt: TGTGCCAGCAGCTTATACGCGGGGACGAACACCGGGGAGCTGTTTTTT
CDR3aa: CASSLYAGTNTGELFF

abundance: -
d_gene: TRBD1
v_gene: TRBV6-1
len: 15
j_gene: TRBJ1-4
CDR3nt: TGTGCCAGCAGTGAAGCGGCAGGGGGAGGCGAAAAACTGTTTTTT
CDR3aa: CASSEAAGGGEKLFF

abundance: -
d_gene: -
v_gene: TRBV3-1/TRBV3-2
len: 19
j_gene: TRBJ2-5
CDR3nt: TGTGCCAGCAGCCAAGATCGAAGGGAGGGGACAACCTTCCGAGAGACCCAGTACTTC
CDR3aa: CASSQDRREGTTFRETQYF

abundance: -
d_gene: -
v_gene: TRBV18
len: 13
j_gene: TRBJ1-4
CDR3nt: TGTGCCAGCTCAACGGGACTGAATGAAAAACTGTTTTTT
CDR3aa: CASSTGLNEKLFF

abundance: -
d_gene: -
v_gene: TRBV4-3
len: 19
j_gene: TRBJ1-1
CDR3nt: TGCGCCAGCAGCCGGGCCCCGGGAGACTTTGGGTGGAGGAACACTGAAGCTTTCTTT
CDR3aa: CASSRAPGDFGWRNTEAFF

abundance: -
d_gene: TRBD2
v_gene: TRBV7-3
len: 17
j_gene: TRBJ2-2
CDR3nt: TGTGCCAGCAGCTTCATGGCGGGAGGGGGGAACACCGGGGAGCTGTTTTTT
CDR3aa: CASSFMAGGGNTGELFF

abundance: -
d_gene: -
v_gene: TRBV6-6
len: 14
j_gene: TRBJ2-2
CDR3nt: TGTGCCAGCAGTTACGGACTTAACACCGGGGAGCTGTTTTTT
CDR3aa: CASSYGLNTGELFF

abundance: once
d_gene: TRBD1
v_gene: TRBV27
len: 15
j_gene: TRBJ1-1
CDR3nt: TGTGCCAGCAGAACACAGGGGTCCCCCTACACTGAAGCTTTCTTT
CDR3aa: CASRTQGSPYTEAFF

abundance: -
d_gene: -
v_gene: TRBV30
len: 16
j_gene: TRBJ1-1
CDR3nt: TGTGCCTGGAGTGTACAGGGACGGGGTGTAAACACTGAAGCTTTCTTT
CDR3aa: CAWSVQGRGVNTEAFF

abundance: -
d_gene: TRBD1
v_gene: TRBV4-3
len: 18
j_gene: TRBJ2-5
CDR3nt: TGCGCCAGCAGCCAAGCAGCAGGGGGCAACTTCGTGGGAGAGACCCAGTACTTC
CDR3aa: CASSQAAGGNFVGETQYF

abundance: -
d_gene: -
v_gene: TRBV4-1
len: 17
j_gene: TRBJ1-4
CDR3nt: TGCGCCAGCAGCCAAGCAGGGGTGGCTGCAACTAATGAAAAACTGTTTTTT
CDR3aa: CASSQAGVAATNEKLFF